The 15 T cell receptor beta chains presented below share a single source sample, sequenced in a study of OX40 agonist ivuxolimab in advanced cancers. TCRdb's copy holds only in-frame clones and misses some; the assay was immunoSEQ multiplex PCR. The table lists 78,000 or so clones, approximately 90% of them singletons. Sample: CD4+ or CD8+ T cells sorted from blood, taken in a trial of the OX40 agonist ivuxolimab. Receptor source: an adult with an advanced solid tumor such as melanoma, head and neck, liver or kidney cancer.

The CDR3 DNA reads TGTGCCGGTATGACAGTGGCTGGGGCCAACGTCCTGACTTTC. Its protein is CAGMTVAGANVLTF. The rearrangement uses TRBV2 and TRBJ2-6, with a possible D match to TRBD1 (5 bases). CDR1 SNHLY and CDR2 FYNNEI come from the germline V gene. The CDR3 totals 14 residues. Between the trimmed V and J ends, which lost 11 bases and 2 bases, there was a span of 13 bases.

This sequence joins TRBV6-5 and TRBJ2-1; TRBD2 aligns across 11 bases. From germline, CDR1 is MNHEY and CDR2 SVGAGI. V lost 4 bases, J lost 4 bases, and 6 bases stayed unmatched. This CDR3 contains 16 residues. The CDR3 coding sequence is TGTGCCAGCAGTTTTAGCGGGAGGGCCTTTTACAATGAGCAGTTCTTC. Protein product: CASSFSGRAFYNEQFF.

The genes are TRBV6-1 and TRBJ1-5; TRBD1 might be the D (6 bases). The CDR3 covers 15 residues. Germline CDR1 is MNHNS and CDR2 is SASEGT. The germline V and J ends were trimmed by 8 bases and 5 bases, with 19 bases remaining between them. CDR3: CASSGWGRGYQPQHF. The CDR3 nucleotides are TGTGCCAGCTCCGGCTGGGGCAGGGGCTATCAGCCCCAGCATTTT.

This chain joins TRBV5-5 and TRBJ2-1, with D tentatively TRBD2 (5 bases). Germline CDR1 and CDR2: SGHKS and YYEKEE (reference sequence). V was trimmed by 2 bases and J by 10 bases, leaving 13 bases between them. The CDR3 covers 13 residues. The CDR3 loop is CASSFPGSGEQFF. CDR3 in DNA: TGTGCCAGCAGCTTTCCGGGGTCGGGAGAGCAGTTCTTC.

The gene calls are TRBV5-1 and TRBJ1-4; possible D gene TRBD1, 5 bases. Trimming removed 4 bases from V and 2 bases from J, with 15 bases in between. Germline V gene lookup returns CDR1 SGHRS and CDR2 YFSETQ. CDR3 size: 16 residues. The CDR3 loop reads CASSPQPGPTNEKLFF. The CDR3 DNA reads as TGCGCCAGCAGCCCCCAGCCGGGACCCACTAATGAAAAACTGTTTTTT.

About this clone: This CDR3 is missing its conserved last phenylalanine or tryptophan, likely due to a read error. The DNA is left out, because the CDR3 cannot be placed on it with certainty; the CDR3 is given as TCRdb lists it. The chain uses TRBV6-4 and TRBJ2-2; TRBD2, as called in the table, went unchecked against the DNA. CDR1 and CDR2 from the germline V gene are MRHNA and SNTAGT. From its first to its last residue, the CDR3 has 15 amino acids. CDR3: CASSPSVERRTGFFD.

V is TRBV5-1 and J is TRBJ2-3; TRBD1 agrees at 8 bases. With V trimmed by 2 bases and J by 2 bases, 4 bases remained unmatched. The CDR3 runs 15 residues. Per germline, CDR1 SGHRS and CDR2 YFSETQ. CDR3 region: CASSFQGAITDTQYF. In nucleotides, the CDR3 is TGCGCCAGCAGCTTCCAGGGGGCTATCACAGATACGCAGTATTTT.

The rearrangement links TRBV2 to TRBJ1-1; a possible D gene is TRBD1 (5 bases). Germline CDR1 reads SNHLY; CDR2 reads FYNNEI. The CDR3 spans 15 residues. Trimming cost V 0 bases and J 1 base, with 9 bases left between them. The CDR3 region has the DNA TGTGCCAGCAGTGAAGCGGGGGGTGGGAACACTGAAGCTTTCTTT. It translates to CASSEAGGGNTEAFF.

The rearrangement joins TRBV2 to TRBJ2-2; 9 bases are a match to TRBD1. The V and J ends lost 8 bases and 8 bases, in that order; junction bases with no gene match: 9. This CDR3 has 14 residues. The V gene's germline CDR1 is SNHLY and CDR2 FYNNEI. CDR3 bases: TGTGCCAGCTCGGGACAGGGCCTGCTTGGGGAGCTGTTTTTT. It translates to CASSGQGLLGELFF.

The V gene is TRBV11-2, the J gene TRBJ1-1; D may be TRBD1 (5 bases). This CDR3 is built from 16 residues. The ends were cut back, 4 bases at V and 10 bases at J, with 25 bases in the middle. The germline V gene encodes CDR1 SGHAT and CDR2 FQNNGV. DNA for the CDR3: TGTGCCAGCAGCTCCCTAGGGACGGAGGTCGAGCGAAGAGCTTTCTTT. It codes for CASSSLGTEVERRAFF.

The chain joins TRBV7-9 to TRBJ1-5; D is unresolved. CDR1 and CDR2 from the germline V gene are SEHNR and FQNEAQ (reference sequence). The CDR3 is 19 amino acids. Trimming left V 0 bases short and J 0 bases short, with 18 bases between. CDR3 bases: TGTGCCAGCAGCTTAGCATCGCGAGGGCAAACCACTAGCAATCAGCCCCAGCATTTT. It translates to CASSLASRGQTTSNQPQHF.

Only one count was recorded for this clone. This sequence joins TRBV5-1 and TRBJ1-5; D gene unclear. Trimming removed 7 bases at V and 6 bases at J, with 14 bases between. The CDR3 is 13 amino acids. Germline-derived CDR1 and CDR2 are SGHRS and YFSETQ. In DNA form, the CDR3 reads TGCGCCAGCCCGGCGGGAGGTGGTCAGCCCCAGCATTTT. It is translated as CASPAGGGQPQHF.

The V and J genes are TRBV7-2 and TRBJ2-7; D is unresolved. V shed 1 base and J shed 2 bases, with 9 bases lying between them. The CDR3 spans 14 residues. Germline CDR1 is SGHTA and CDR2 is FQGNSA. The CDR3 here is CASSLVPETYEQYF. CDR3 coding DNA: TGTGCCAGCAGCTTAGTCCCGGAAACCTACGAGCAGTACTTC.

The chain links TRBV11-2 to TRBJ2-5, with no clear D. This CDR3 is 17 amino acids long. Germline V gives CDR1 SGHAT, CDR2 FQNNGV. V gave up 5 bases and J gave up 4 bases, with 23 bases separating them. In nucleotides, the CDR3 is TGTGCCAGCAGCCTTAGATTACACATGGGTTTAGGAGAGACCCAGTACTTC. Translating gives CASSLRLHMGLGETQYF. Drawing the rest from reference TRBV11-2 and TRBJ2-5, the complete variable domain is EAGVAQSPRYKIIEKRQSVAFWCNPISGHATLYWYQQILGQGPKLLIQFQNNGVVDDSQLPKDRFSAERLKGVDSTLKIQPAKLEDSAVYLCASSLRLHMGLGETQYFGPGTRLLVL.

This chain links TRBV5-1 with TRBJ1-1; 7 positions agree with TRBD1. Trimming at V came to 1 base and at J to 8 bases, leaving 11 bases not matched to a gene. Germline assignment: CDR1 SGHRS and CDR2 YFSETQ. The CDR3 has 15 residues. The CDR3 nucleotides are TGCGCCAGCAGCTTGCGACAGGGATACGGAAAAGAAGCTTTCTTT. This gives the protein CASSLRQGYGKEAFF.